This TCR beta chain was sequenced for a study of metastatic and nonmetastatic thyroid tumors. Study information: The study looked at repertoires side by side in blood and in tumor or nodule tissue from malignant and benign thyroid patients. Study-level points and caveats: The study reportedly found significantly higher TCR beta diversity in malignant thyroid tumors than benign nodules, in blood and tumor.

This clone was recorded a few times. Antigen: not known. All patients were untreated before thyroid surgery. Germline V gene sequence: CDR1 MDHEN, CDR2 SYDVKM. This CDR3 has 13 residues. Trimming shortened V by 8 bases and J by 6 bases, and 17 bases separated the two germline ends. Original processing methods: Built for papillary thyroid cancer, a distant-metastasis classifier drew on CDR3 differences across clinicopathological groups. MiXCR was used by TCRdb to re-call the PCR reads. The V and J calls were not made by the authors but by TCRdb's processing. The sample lists over 10,000 clones, about 25% occurring once.

This rearrangement joins TRBV28 to TRBJ2-7; TRBD2 is a possible D gene (7 bases). This clonotype was sampled from a male donor with papillary thyroid cancer or a benign thyroid nodule (not recorded which). Some clones in this sample may be carry-over from other donors' samples. The sample was blood. Here the CDR3 reads CASHDMGGREQYF. Written as DNA, the CDR3 is TGTGCCAGCCACGATATGGGGGGGCGCGAGCAGTACTTC.